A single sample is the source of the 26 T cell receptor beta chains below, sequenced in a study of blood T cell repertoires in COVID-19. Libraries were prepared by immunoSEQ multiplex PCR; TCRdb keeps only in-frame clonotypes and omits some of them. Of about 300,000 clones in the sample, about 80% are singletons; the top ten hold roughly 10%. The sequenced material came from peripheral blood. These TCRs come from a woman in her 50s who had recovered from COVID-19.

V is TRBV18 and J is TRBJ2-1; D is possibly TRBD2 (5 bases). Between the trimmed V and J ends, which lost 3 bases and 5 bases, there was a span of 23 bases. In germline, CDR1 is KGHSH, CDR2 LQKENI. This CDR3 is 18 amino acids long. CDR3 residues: CASSPLEGWAETDNEQFF. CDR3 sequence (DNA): TGTGCCAGCTCACCCCTCGAGGGTTGGGCGGAAACTGACAATGAGCAGTTCTTC.

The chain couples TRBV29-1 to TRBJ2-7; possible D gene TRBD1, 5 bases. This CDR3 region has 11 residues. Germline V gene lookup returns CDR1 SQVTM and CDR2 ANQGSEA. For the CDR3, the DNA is TGCAGTGCCAGGGTCTCCTACGAGCAGTACTTC. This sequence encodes CSARVSYEQYF.

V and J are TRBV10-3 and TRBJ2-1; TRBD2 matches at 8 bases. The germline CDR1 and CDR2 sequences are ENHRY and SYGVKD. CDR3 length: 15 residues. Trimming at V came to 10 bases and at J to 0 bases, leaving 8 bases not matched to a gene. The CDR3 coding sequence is TGTGCCACCAAAAAGCGGGAGAGCTCCTACAATGAGCAGTTCTTC. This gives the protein CATKKRESSYNEQFF.

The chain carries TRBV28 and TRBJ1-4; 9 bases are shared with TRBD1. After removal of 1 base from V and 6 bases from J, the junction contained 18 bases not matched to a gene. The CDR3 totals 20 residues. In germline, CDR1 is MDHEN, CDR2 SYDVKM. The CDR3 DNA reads TGTGCCAGCAGTTTATTTCCCAGGTTCCTTAGGGACAGGGAGGATGAAAAACTGTTTTTT. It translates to CASSLFPRFLRDREDEKLFF.

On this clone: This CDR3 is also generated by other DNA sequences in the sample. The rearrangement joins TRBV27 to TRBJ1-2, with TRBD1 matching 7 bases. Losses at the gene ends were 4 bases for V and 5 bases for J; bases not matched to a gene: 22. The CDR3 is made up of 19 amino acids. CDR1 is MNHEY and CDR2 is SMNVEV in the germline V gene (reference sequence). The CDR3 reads CASSSRAWDREGESYGYTF. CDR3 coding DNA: TGTGCCAGCAGTTCTCGGGCCTGGGACAGAGAGGGAGAGTCTTATGGCTACACCTTC.

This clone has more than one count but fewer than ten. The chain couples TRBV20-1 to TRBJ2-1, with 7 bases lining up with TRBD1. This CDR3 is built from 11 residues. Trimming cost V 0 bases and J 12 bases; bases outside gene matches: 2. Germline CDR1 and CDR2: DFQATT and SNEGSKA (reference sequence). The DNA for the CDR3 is TGCAGTGCTAGAGATCAGGGGGTGCAGTTCTTC. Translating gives CSARDQGVQFF.

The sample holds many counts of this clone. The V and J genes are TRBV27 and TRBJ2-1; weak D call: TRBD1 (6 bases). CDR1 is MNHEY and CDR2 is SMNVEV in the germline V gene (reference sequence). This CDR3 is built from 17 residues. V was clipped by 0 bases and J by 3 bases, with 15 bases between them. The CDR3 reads CASSLSRDNAVYNEQFF. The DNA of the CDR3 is TGTGCCAGCAGTTTATCCAGGGACAACGCAGTCTACAATGAGCAGTTCTTC.

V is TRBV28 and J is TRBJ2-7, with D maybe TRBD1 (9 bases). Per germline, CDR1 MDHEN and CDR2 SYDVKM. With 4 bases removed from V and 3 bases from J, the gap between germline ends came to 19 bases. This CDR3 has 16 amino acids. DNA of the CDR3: TGTGCCAGCAGTTCGACAGGGGGTGGGACTAGCTACGAGCAGTACTTC. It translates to CASSSTGGGTSYEQYF.

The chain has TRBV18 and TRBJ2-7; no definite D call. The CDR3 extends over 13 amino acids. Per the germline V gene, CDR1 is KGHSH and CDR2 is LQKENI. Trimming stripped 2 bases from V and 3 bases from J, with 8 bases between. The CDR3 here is CASSPEHFYEQYF. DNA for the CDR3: TGTGCCAGCTCACCAGAGCATTTCTACGAGCAGTACTTC.

As DNA, the CDR3 is TGTGCCAGCAGCCCAGGACTAGCGGGATTTTACGAGCAGTACTTC. It yields the protein CASSPGLAGFYEQYF. The chain recombines TRBV9 with TRBJ2-7; 12 bases align to TRBD2. Germline CDR1 is SGDLS and CDR2 is YYNGEE. This CDR3 region has 15 residues. Trimming removed 4 bases from V and 4 bases from J; junction bases left unmatched: 6.

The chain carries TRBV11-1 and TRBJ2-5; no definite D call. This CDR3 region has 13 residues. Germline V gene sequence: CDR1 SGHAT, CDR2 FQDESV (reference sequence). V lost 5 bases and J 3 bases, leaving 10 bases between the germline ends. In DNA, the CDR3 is TGTGCCAGCAGCGCTGACTTAAAAGAGACCCAGTACTTC. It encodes CASSADLKETQYF. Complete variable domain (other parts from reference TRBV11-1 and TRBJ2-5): EAEVAQSPRYKITEKSQAVAFWCDPISGHATLYWYRQILGQGPELLVQFQDESVVDDSQLPKDRFSAERLKGVDSTLKIQPAELGDSAMYLCASSADLKETQYFGPGTRLLVL.

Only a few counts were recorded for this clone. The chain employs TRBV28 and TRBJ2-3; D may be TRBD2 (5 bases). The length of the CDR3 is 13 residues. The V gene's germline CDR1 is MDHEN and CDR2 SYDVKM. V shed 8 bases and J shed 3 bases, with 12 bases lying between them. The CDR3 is CASRKEVTDTQYF. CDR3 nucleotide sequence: TGTGCCAGCCGAAAGGAGGTGACAGATACGCAGTATTTT.

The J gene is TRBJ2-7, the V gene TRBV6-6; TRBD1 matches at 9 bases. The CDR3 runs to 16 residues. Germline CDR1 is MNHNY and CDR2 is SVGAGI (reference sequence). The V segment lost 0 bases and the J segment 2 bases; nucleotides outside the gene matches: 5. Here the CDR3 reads CASSYSRDRVTYEQYF. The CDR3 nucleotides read TGTGCCAGCAGTTACTCAAGGGACAGGGTCACCTACGAGCAGTACTTC.

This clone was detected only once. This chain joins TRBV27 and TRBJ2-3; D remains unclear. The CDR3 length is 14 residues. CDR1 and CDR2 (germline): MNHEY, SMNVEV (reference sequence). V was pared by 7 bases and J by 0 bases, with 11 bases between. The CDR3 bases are TGTGCCAGCACTAAAACGAGCAGCACAGATACGCAGTATTTT. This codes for CASTKTSSTDTQYF.

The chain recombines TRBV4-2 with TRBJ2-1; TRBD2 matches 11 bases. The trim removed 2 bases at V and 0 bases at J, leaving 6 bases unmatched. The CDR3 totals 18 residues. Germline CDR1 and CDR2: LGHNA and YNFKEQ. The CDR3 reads CASSQMLAGGSSYNEQFF. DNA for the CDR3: TGTGCCAGCAGCCAAATGCTAGCGGGGGGCAGCTCCTACAATGAGCAGTTCTTC.

CDR3 DNA sequence: TGTGCCAGTAGTCCTTGGACTAGCGAGAACACCGGGGAGCTGTTTTTT. Translation gives CASSPWTSENTGELFF. The V gene is TRBV19, the J gene TRBJ2-2; TRBD2 matches 9 bases. The CDR3 is made up of 16 amino acids. Germline assignment: CDR1 LNHDA and CDR2 SQIVND (reference sequence). The J segment lost 1 base and the V segment lost 5 bases, leaving 5 bases of the junction unmatched.

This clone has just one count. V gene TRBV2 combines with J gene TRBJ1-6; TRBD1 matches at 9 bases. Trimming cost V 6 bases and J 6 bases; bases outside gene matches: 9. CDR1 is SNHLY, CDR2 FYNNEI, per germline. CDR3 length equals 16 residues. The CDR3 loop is CASRTGQGNGNSPLHF. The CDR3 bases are TGTGCCAGCAGGACCGGACAGGGGAACGGTAATTCACCCCTCCACTTT.

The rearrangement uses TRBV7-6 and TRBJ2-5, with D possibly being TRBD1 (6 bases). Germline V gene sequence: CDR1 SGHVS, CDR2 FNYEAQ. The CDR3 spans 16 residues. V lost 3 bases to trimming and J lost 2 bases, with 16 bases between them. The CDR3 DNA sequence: TGTGCCAGCAGCTTGGTGGACAGAGACTTACAAGAGACCCAGTACTTC. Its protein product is CASSLVDRDLQETQYF.

CDR3 sequence: CASRPTGTGAYEQYF. CDR3 coding DNA: TGTGCCAGCAGGCCCACAGGGACAGGGGCCTACGAGCAGTACTTC. This chain connects TRBV28 to TRBJ2-7; 10 bases agree with TRBD1. The CDR3 contains 15 residues. Losses at the gene ends were 6 bases for V and 2 bases for J; bases not matched to a gene: 7. In germline, CDR1 is MDHEN, CDR2 SYDVKM.

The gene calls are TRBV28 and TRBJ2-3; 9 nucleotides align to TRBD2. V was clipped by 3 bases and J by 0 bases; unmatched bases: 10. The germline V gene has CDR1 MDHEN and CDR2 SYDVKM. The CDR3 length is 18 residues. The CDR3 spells CASSLKFLSGGSTDTQYF. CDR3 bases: TGTGCCAGCAGTTTGAAATTCTTGAGCGGGGGGAGCACAGATACGCAGTATTTT. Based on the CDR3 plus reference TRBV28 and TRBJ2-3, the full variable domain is DVKVTQSSRYLVKRTGEKVFLECVQDMDHENMFWYRQDPGLGLRLIYFSYDVKMKEKGDIPEGYSVSREKKERFSLILESASTNQTSMYLCASSLKFLSGGSTDTQYFGPGTRLTVL.

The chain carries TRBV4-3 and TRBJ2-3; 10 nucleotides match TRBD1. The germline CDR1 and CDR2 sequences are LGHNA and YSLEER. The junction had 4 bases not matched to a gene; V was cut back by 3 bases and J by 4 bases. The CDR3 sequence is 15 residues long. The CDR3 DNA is TGCGCCAGCAGCCAGAGGGACAGGGGCGCAGATACGCAGTATTTT. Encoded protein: CASSQRDRGADTQYF.

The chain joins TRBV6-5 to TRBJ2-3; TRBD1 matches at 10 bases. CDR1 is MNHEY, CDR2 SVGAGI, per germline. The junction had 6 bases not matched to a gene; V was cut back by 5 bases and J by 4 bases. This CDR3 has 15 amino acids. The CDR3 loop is CASSTGTGDPDTQYF. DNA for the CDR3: TGTGCCAGCAGTACCGGGACAGGGGACCCAGATACGCAGTATTTT.

CDR3 coding DNA: TGTGCAAGGTTGCGGGGCGCGGGGAGACTAGACGATACGCAGTATTTT. Protein: CARLRGAGRLDDTQYF. The chain is built from TRBV12-2 and TRBJ2-3; the table's D call, TRBD2, has no DNA check behind it. TRBV12-2 counts as a pseudogene. The CDR3 extends over 16 amino acids.

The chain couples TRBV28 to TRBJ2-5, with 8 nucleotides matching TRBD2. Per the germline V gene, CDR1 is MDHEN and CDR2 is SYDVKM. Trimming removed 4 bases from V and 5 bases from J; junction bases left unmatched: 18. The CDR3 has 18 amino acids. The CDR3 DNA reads TGTGCCAGCAGTTCCATTTCCCGGACTAGCAATCCCTCTGAGACCCAGTACTTC. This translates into CASSSISRTSNPSETQYF.

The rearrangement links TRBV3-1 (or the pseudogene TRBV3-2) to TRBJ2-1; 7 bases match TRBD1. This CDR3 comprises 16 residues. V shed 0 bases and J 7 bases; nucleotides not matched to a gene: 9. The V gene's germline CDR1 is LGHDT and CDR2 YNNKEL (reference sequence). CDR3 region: CASSQDGALRGNEQFF. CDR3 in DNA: TGTGCCAGCAGCCAAGATGGGGCCCTCAGGGGGAATGAGCAGTTCTTC.

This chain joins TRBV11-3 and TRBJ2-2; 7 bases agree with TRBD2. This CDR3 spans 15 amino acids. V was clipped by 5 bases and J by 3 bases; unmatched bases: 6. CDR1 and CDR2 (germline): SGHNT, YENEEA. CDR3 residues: CASSGAGDDTGELFF. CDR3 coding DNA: TGTGCCAGCAGCGGGGCGGGGGACGACACCGGGGAGCTGTTTTTT. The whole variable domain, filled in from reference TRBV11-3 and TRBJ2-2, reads EAGVVQSPRYKIIEKKQPVAFWCNPISGHNTLYWYLQNLGQGPELLIRYENEEAVDDSQLPKDRFSAERLKGVDSTLKIQPAELGDSAVYLCASSGAGDDTGELFFGEGSRLTVL.